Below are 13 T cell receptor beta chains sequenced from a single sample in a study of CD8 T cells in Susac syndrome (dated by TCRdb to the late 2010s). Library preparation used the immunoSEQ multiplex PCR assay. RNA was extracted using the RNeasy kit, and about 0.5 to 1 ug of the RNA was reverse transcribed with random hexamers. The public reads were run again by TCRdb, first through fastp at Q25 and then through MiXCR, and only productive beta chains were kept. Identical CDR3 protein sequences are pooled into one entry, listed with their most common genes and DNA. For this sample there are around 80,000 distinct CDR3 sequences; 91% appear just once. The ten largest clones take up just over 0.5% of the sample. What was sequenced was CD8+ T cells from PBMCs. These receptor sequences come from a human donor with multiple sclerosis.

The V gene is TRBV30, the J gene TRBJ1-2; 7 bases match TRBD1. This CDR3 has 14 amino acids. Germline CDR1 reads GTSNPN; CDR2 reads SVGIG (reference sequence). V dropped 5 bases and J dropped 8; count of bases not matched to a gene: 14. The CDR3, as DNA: TGTGCCTGGGGCCACCCGGGACAGCCTCCGGGCTACACCTTC. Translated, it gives CAWGHPGQPPGYTF.

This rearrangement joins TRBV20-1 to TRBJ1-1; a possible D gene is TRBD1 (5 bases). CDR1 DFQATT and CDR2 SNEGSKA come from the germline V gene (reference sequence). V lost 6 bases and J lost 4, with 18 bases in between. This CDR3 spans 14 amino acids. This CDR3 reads CSARLPGGSTEAFF. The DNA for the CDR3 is TGCAGTGCCAGACTTCCGGGGGGGTCCACTGAAGCTTTCTTT.

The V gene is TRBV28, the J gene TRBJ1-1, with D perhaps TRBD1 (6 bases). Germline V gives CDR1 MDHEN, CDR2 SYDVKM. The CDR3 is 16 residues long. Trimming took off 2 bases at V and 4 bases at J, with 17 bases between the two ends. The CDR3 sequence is CASSLVGGPTGTEAFF. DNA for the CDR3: TGTGCCAGCAGTTTAGTAGGGGGTCCGACGGGCACTGAAGCTTTCTTT.

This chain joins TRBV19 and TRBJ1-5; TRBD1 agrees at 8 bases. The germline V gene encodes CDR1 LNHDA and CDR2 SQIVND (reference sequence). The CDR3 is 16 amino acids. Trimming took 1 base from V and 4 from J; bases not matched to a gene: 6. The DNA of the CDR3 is TGTGCCAGTAGTATAGGGTACAGGGGGGTAAATCAGCCCCAGCATTTT. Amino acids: CASSIGYRGVNQPQHF.

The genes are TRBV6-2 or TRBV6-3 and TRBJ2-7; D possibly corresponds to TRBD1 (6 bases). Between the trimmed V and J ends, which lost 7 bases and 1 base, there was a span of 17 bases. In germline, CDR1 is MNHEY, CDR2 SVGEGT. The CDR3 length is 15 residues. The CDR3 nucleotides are TGTGCCAGCATCGATCCTTTCGGACAGTCCTACGAGCAGTACTTC. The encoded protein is CASIDPFGQSYEQYF.

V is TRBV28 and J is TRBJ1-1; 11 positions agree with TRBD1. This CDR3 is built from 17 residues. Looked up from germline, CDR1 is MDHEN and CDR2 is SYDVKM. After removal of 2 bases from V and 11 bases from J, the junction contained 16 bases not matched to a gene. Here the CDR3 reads CASSLTWRTGGFEAAFF. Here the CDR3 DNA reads TGTGCCAGCAGTTTAACTTGGAGGACAGGGGGCTTTGAGGCGGCTTTCTTT.

CDR3 amino acids: CASSQGRARGALYNEQFF. CDR3 bases: TGTGCCAGCAGCCAAGGAAGGGCCAGGGGGGCCCTCTACAATGAGCAGTTCTTC. The rearrangement uses TRBV3-1 and TRBJ2-1; D is possibly TRBD1 (7 bases). With 1 base removed from V and 3 bases from J, the gap between germline ends came to 19 bases. Germline loops: CDR1 LGHDT, CDR2 YNNKEL (reference sequence). The CDR3 is made up of 18 amino acids.

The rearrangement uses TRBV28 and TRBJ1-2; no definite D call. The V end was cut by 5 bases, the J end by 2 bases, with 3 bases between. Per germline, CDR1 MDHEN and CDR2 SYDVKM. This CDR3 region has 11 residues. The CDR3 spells CASSQNYGYTF. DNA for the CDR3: TGTGCCAGCAGTCAAAACTATGGCTACACCTTC.

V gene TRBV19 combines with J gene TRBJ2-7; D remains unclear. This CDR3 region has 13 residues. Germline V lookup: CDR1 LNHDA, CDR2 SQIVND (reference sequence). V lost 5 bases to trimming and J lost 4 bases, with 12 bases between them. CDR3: CASSDTDRYEQYF. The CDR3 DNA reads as TGTGCCAGTAGTGACACGGACCGTTACGAGCAGTACTTC. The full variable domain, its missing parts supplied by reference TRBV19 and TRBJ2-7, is DGGITQSPKYLFRKEGQNVTLSCEQNLNHDAMYWYRQDPGQGLRLIYYSQIVNDFQKGDIAEGYSVSREKKESFPLTVTSAQKNPTAFYLCASSDTDRYEQYFGPGTRLTVT.

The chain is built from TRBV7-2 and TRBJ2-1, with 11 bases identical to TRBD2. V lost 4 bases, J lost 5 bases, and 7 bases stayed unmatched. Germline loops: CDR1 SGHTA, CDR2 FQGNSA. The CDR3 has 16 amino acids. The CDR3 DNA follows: TGTGCCAGCAGCTCCACGACTAGCGGGGATAACAATGAGCAGTTCTTC. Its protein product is CASSSTTSGDNNEQFF.

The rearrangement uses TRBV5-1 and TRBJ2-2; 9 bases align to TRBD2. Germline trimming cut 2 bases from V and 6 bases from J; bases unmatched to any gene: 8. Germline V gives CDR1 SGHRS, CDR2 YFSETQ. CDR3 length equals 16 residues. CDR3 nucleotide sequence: TGCGCCAGCAGCTTCAATAGCGGGAGTATCGCCGGGGAGCTGTTTTTT. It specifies CASSFNSGSIAGELFF.

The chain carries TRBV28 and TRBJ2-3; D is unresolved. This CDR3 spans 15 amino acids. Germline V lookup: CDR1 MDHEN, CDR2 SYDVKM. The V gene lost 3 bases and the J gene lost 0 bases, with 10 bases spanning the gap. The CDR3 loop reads CASSLIEQSTDTQYF. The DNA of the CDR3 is TGTGCCAGCAGTTTGATAGAACAAAGCACAGATACGCAGTATTTT.

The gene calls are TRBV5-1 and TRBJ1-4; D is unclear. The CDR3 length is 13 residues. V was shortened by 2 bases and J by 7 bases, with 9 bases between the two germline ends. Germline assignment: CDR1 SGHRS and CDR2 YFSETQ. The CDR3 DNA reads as TGCGCCAGCAGCTTAGGAGATACTGAAAAACTGTTTTTT. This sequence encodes CASSLGDTEKLFF.